The sample holds a few counts of the clone carrying this T cell receptor (beta chain). The antigen is unknown. This entry is derived from a study of T cell repertoires in cytomegalovirus infection. Whole-study context: Indications of both CMV infection and matching HLA type were provided by public TCR beta signatures.

General study results and limits: Based on cumulative public TCR beta family frequency, carriers of CMV plus the relevant HLA were identified. HLA-C-restricted CMV-specific TCR beta clonotypes were dominant in the ex vivo response.

Germline assignment: CDR1 SGHKS and CDR2 YYEKEE (reference sequence). The CDR3 runs to 16 residues. Between the trimmed V and J ends, which lost 4 bases and 0 bases, there was a span of 11 bases. TCRdb passed the reads through MiXCR, listing each CDR3 protein once. The sample includes more than 350,000 distinct CDR3 sequences, 31% of them seen just once. The material sequenced was PBMCs. The receptor's source is a human donor in good health (CMV status not recorded). Some clones in this sample may be carry-over from other donors' samples. The rearrangement uses TRBV5-5 and TRBJ1-6; D uncertain. The CDR3 is CASSRKQSSYNSPLHF. The CDR3 DNA reads as TGTGCCAGCAGCCGGAAGCAGAGCTCCTATAATTCACCCCTCCACTTT. Complete variable domain (other parts from reference TRBV5-5 and TRBJ1-6): DAGVTQSPTHLIKTRGQQVTLRCSPISGHKSVSWYQQVLGQGPQFIFQYYEKEERGRGNFPDRFSARQFPNYSSELNVNALLLGDSALYLCASSRKQSSYNSPLHFGNGTRLTVT.